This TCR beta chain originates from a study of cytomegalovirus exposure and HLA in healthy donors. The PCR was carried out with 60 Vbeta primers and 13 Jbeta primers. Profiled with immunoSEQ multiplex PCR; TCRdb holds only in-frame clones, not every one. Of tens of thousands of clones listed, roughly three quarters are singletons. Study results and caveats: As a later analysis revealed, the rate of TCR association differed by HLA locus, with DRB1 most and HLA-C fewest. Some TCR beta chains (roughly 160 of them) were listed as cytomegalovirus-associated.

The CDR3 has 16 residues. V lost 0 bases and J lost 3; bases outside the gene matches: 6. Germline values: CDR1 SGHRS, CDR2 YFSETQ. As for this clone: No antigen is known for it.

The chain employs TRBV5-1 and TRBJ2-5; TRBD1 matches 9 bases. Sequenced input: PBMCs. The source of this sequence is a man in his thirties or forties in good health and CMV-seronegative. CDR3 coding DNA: TGCGCCAGCAGCTTGGGGGGACAGGGATGGGAAGAGACCCAGTACTTC. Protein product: CASSLGGQGWEETQYF.